The entry below gives a single T cell receptor beta chain sequence along with its context. What it binds is not known. The data were obtained in a study of cytomegalovirus exposure and HLA in healthy donors. At the level of the study: In a later analysis, it was reported that the roughly 120 validation repertoires had been produced on the same platform as the 600 to 850 repertoires belonging to the first cohort.

Whole-study findings and limits: The study flagged roughly 150 TCR beta chains as cytomegalovirus-associated. Accounts indicate the classifier identified cytomegalovirus status with strong specificity and sensitivity.

CDR1 SEHNR and CDR2 FQNEAQ come from the germline V gene (reference sequence). V lost 3 bases, J lost 6 bases, and 4 bases stayed unmatched. CDR3 size: 14 residues. The data were produced by immunoSEQ multiplex PCR, yet TCRdb's version contains in-frame clones alone and is incomplete. The repertoire includes about 180,000 clones, approximately 90% of them detected once, and more than 1.3% sits in the top ten. The sequenced sample consisted of PBMCs. This rearrangement joins TRBV7-9 to TRBJ2-1; 8 bases align to TRBD2. The receptor was derived from a woman aged 25 to 39 in good health and CMV-seronegative. The CDR3 DNA sequence: TGTGCCAGCAGCTTCGGGGGGGCAACCAATGAGCAGTTCTTC. Residues: CASSFGGATNEQFF.